This T cell receptor beta chain was retrieved from a study of graft-versus-host responses after intestinal transplantation. Study-level results: Maximum circulating GvH clone levels tracked with early post-transplant HvG decreases.

Assay used: immunoSEQ multiplex PCR; TCRdb lists only in-frame clones, some missing. The repertoire holds about 51,000 clones, with more than 70% as singletons. The V gene's germline CDR1 is DFQATT and CDR2 SNEGSKA (reference sequence). The CDR3 loop spans 11 amino acids. Between the trimmed V and J ends, which lost 4 bases and 8 bases, there was a span of 11 bases. As for this clone: Its specificity is not known.

The source was unstimulated CD4+ T cells sorted from spleen or lymph node cells, collected before transplant. The chain joins TRBV20-1 to TRBJ1-2; TRBD1 might be the D (6 bases). This TCR was recovered from a human donor who was the organ donor for an intestinal transplant. Here the CDR3 DNA reads TGCAGTGCTATCCGGACAGAAGGCTACACCTTC. Translated, it gives CSAIRTEGYTF.